A selection of T cell receptor beta chains follows, all from one sample in a study of cytomegalovirus exposure and HLA in healthy donors. Assay used: immunoSEQ multiplex PCR; TCRdb lists only in-frame clones, some missing. In the table there are about 170,000 clones, less than 85% of which are singletons. The sample was PBMCs. The receptor set was obtained from a male donor in good health and CMV-seronegative. Each CDR3 is given with its conserved first and last residue. The order of the fields is clone size, J gene, V gene, D gene, CDR3 protein, CDR3 DNA. A D gene is named only where the DNA matches it firmly. Rows give clone size only sometimes, using once, few, many, or a class for an expanded clone.

NA	TRBJ2-7	TRBV18	TRBD1	CASSATGGFYEQYF	TGTGCCAGCTCAGCGACAGGGGGCTTCTACGAGCAGTACTTC
NA	TRBJ2-7	TRBV20-1	NA	CSASGNYEQYF	TGCAGTGCTAGCGGGAATTACGAGCAGTACTTC
NA	TRBJ1-1	TRBV29-1	NA	CSVEKGWAQAEAFF	TGCAGCGTTGAAAAGGGTTGGGCACAGGCTGAAGCTTTCTTT
NA	TRBJ1-6	TRBV5-1	NA	CASSFQGGNPLHF	TGCGCCAGCAGCTTCCAGGGAGGGAATCCCCTCCACTTT
NA	TRBJ2-1	TRBV28	NA	CASSLLRREQFF	TGTGCCAGCAGTTTATTACGGAGGGAGCAGTTCTTC
NA	TRBJ2-1	TRBV15	NA	CATSGRTHKSYNEQFF	TGTGCCACCAGCGGGAGGACACACAAGTCCTACAATGAGCAGTTCTTC
NA	TRBJ2-7	TRBV19	NA	CASSARGREHTYEQYF	TGTGCCAGTAGTGCGAGAGGCCGCGAACACACTTACGAGCAGTACTTC
NA	TRBJ2-3	TRBV5-1	TRBD2	CASSPGGRTDTQYF	TGCGCCAGCAGCCCGGGGGGGCGCACAGATACGCAGTATTTT
few	TRBJ1-1	TRBV10-1	TRBD1	CASSHSQRDRNLLGTEAFF	TGCGCCAGCAGTCATTCCCAGAGGGACAGAAACCTTCTGGGTACTGAAGCTTTCTTT
NA	TRBJ1-2	TRBV7-9	NA	CASSGAGQAEIYGYTF	TGTGCCAGCAGCGGGGCTGGCCAGGCAGAGATATATGGCTACACCTTC
few	TRBJ1-1	TRBV7-3	NA	CASSLQSSSEAFF	TGTGCCAGCAGCTTACAGTCGTCATCTGAAGCTTTCTTT
NA	TRBJ2-5	TRBV19	NA	CASSIEGGTQYF	TGTGCCAGTAGTATAGAAGGCGGGACCCAGTACTTC